The T cell receptor beta chain described here comes from a study of T-cell reconstitution after alpha-beta-depleted transplantation in children. The library targeted TCRbeta and was prepared with unique molecular identifiers. TCRdb itself ran the PCR reads through MiXCR, one entry per CDR3 protein. The table includes about 310,000 distinct CDR3 sequences, approximately 23% detected once. Worth noting for this clonotype: As yet, its antigen is unknown.

The germline V and J ends were trimmed by 2 bases and 0 bases, with 12 bases remaining between them. CDR1 SGHRS and CDR2 YFSETQ come from the germline V gene. The CDR3 spans 16 residues. Broader study findings: When one year had passed after transplant, most T-cell counts and diversity came from newly produced T cells. Two months or so post-transplant, alpha-beta T cells reportedly derived from several hundred expanded graft clones. Some patients owed their high day-60 TCRbeta diversity to surviving recipient T cells and thymic progenitors.

The receptor was derived from a male patient between 5 and 17 years old who had a stem cell transplant for acute lymphoblastic leukemia, so the T cells may come from the graft donor. The chain links TRBV5-1 to TRBJ2-1; the D gene is possibly TRBD2 (6 bases). The material was PBMCs, mostly from graft donor cells, obtained 180 days after TCRalphabeta/CD19-depleted stem cell transplant. The CDR3 protein is CASSFPGLRSYNEQFF. CDR3 coding DNA: TGCGCCAGCAGCTTCCCGGGACTCCGCTCCTACAATGAGCAGTTCTTC.